The 18 T cell receptor beta chains in this list originate from one sample, sequenced in a study of cytomegalovirus exposure and HLA in healthy donors. Clones were read by immunoSEQ multiplex PCR, and TCRdb kept only the in-frame ones, dropping some. This sample carries 250,000 or so clones, around 91% of them seen once, and the ten largest clones take 0.35% to 0.45%. The source material was PBMCs. These receptors came from a woman aged 18 to 35 in good health and CMV-seronegative.

The genes are TRBV11-2 and TRBJ2-2; 11 bases agree with TRBD2. V was pared by 4 bases and J by 4 bases, with 11 bases of the junction left unmatched. The CDR3 is 18 amino acids. Looked up from germline, CDR1 is SGHAT and CDR2 is FQNNGV. In nucleotides, the CDR3 is TGTGCCAGCAGCTCCATAAGGACTAGCGGGCTTTCCACCGGGGAGCTGTTTTTT. Amino acid sequence: CASSSIRTSGLSTGELFF.

This chain uses TRBV7-6 with TRBJ2-7, with D maybe TRBD2 (5 bases). V was shortened by 3 bases and J by 2 bases, with 20 bases between the two germline ends. This CDR3 has 17 residues. CDR1 SGHVS and CDR2 FNYEAQ come from the germline V gene. CDR3 in DNA: TGTGCCAGCAGCTTCTCTGCTCTGGAGGCAACAACCTACGAGCAGTACTTC. This translates into CASSFSALEATTYEQYF. The whole variable domain, remainder taken from reference TRBV7-6 and TRBJ2-7, is GAGVSQSPRYKVTKRGQDVALRCDPISGHVSLYWYRQALGQGPEFLTYFNYEAQQDKSGLPNDRFSAERPEGSISTLTIQRTEQRDSAMYRCASSFSALEATTYEQYFGPGTRLTVT.

The chain recombines TRBV5-1 with TRBJ2-7; D not certain. The V end lost 1 base, the J end lost 0 bases, and 8 bases lay between the germline ends. The CDR3 has 14 residues. Germline values: CDR1 SGHRS, CDR2 YFSETQ. DNA for the CDR3: TGCGCCAGCAGCTTGAGTGAGAGCTCCTACGAGCAGTACTTC. It yields the protein CASSLSESSYEQYF.

This clone was seen a handful of times. The chain uses TRBV11-2 and TRBJ1-1; D might be TRBD1 (5 bases). The CDR3 spans 14 residues. Germline CDR1 SGHAT, CDR2 FQNNGV. V dropped 1 base and J dropped 5 bases, with 11 bases sitting between them. The CDR3 DNA follows: TGTGCCAGCAGCTTAGTGGGACTGGAAACTGAAGCTTTCTTT. Translating it yields CASSLVGLETEAFF. Variable domain in full (rest from reference TRBV11-2 and TRBJ1-1): EAGVAQSPRYKIIEKRQSVAFWCNPISGHATLYWYQQILGQGPKLLIQFQNNGVVDDSQLPKDRFSAERLKGVDSTLKIQPAKLEDSAVYLCASSLVGLETEAFFGQGTRLTVV.

Here the CDR3 reads CASSENGPGGAAYEQYV. CDR3 sequence (DNA): TGTGCCAGCAGTGAAAATGGTCCGGGAGGGGCAGCCTACGAGCAGTACGTC. V is TRBV6-1 and J is TRBJ2-7; 8 bases are shared with TRBD2. The CDR3 is made up of 17 amino acids. Germline V gene sequence: CDR1 MNHNS, CDR2 SASEGT. The V gene end was trimmed by 2 bases and the J gene end by 2 bases; junction bases not matched to a gene: 11.

This chain connects TRBV5-6 to TRBJ2-7; D call uncertain. Germline values: CDR1 SGHDT, CDR2 YYEEEE. Deletions cut 0 bases from V and 3 bases from J, with 10 bases between. The CDR3 runs 14 residues. The CDR3 loop reads CASSLALDGYEQYV. CDR3 DNA: TGTGCCAGCAGCTTGGCGCTAGACGGCTACGAGCAGTACGTC.

The table lists this clone with a count of one. CDR3 sequence reads: CASTETGGDDEQYF. For the CDR3, the DNA is TGTGCCAGCACGGAAACAGGGGGCGACGACGAGCAGTACTTC. The chain joins TRBV28 to TRBJ2-7; 9 bases are a match to TRBD1. The V gene's germline CDR1 is MDHEN and CDR2 SYDVKM. The CDR3 is 14 amino acids. The trim removed 7 bases at V and 5 bases at J, leaving 9 bases unmatched. Full variable domain (remainder filled in from reference TRBV28 and TRBJ2-7): DVKVTQSSRYLVKRTGEKVFLECVQDMDHENMFWYRQDPGLGLRLIYFSYDVKMKEKGDIPEGYSVSREKKERFSLILESASTNQTSMYLCASTETGGDDEQYFGPGTRLTVT.

V and J are TRBV7-9 and TRBJ2-1; 11 bases line up with TRBD2. The V gene end was trimmed by 3 bases and the J gene end by 6 bases; junction bases not matched to a gene: 4. The V gene's germline CDR1 is SEHNR and CDR2 FQNEAQ (reference sequence). The CDR3 is 15 amino acids. The CDR3 nucleotides read TGTGCCAGCAGCTTCGTTGGGACTAGCGGCAATGAGCAGTTCTTC. This translates into CASSFVGTSGNEQFF.

In DNA, the CDR3 is TGTGCCAGCAGCTTGAGCAGGGTACGGGAAAAACTGTTTTTT. This sequence encodes CASSLSRVREKLFF. V usage is TRBV5-6 and J usage is TRBJ1-4; weak D call: TRBD1 (5 bases). The V gene's germline CDR1 is SGHDT and CDR2 YYEEEE. V lost 1 base to trimming and J lost 8 bases, with 12 bases between them. The CDR3 contains 14 residues.

V gene TRBV6-5 combines with J gene TRBJ2-1, with TRBD1 identical over 7 bases. J was trimmed by 8 bases and V by 0 bases; bases with no gene match: 10. This CDR3 is built from 16 residues. The V gene's germline CDR1 is MNHEY and CDR2 SVGAGI. CDR3 bases: TGTGCCAGCAGTTACTCGAGACAGGGCTCGGGTTATGAGCAGTTCTTC. Protein: CASSYSRQGSGYEQFF.

The chain joins TRBV5-1 to TRBJ1-5; 9 bases agree with TRBD1. This CDR3 has 24 residues. The germline V gene encodes CDR1 SGHRS and CDR2 YFSETQ. V lost 4 bases and J lost 4; bases outside the gene matches: 33. CDR3 protein: CASSPSRDRVEVRGRGVLNQPQHF. The CDR3, as DNA: TGCGCCAGCAGCCCCAGCCGGGACAGGGTCGAGGTGAGGGGGCGAGGGGTTTTAAATCAGCCCCAGCATTTT.

The chain recombines TRBV11-2 with TRBJ1-1; D might be TRBD1 (6 bases). V was pared by 1 base and J by 1 base, with 13 bases between. The CDR3 sequence is 16 residues long. Germline V gives CDR1 SGHAT, CDR2 FQNNGV. CDR3 DNA: TGTGCCAGCAGCTTAGTTACAGGGTACGCGAACACTGAAGCTTTCTTT. Translated: CASSLVTGYANTEAFF. The whole variable domain, remainder taken from reference TRBV11-2 and TRBJ1-1, is EAGVAQSPRYKIIEKRQSVAFWCNPISGHATLYWYQQILGQGPKLLIQFQNNGVVDDSQLPKDRFSAERLKGVDSTLKIQPAKLEDSAVYLCASSLVTGYANTEAFFGQGTRLTVV.

This chain connects TRBV20-1 to TRBJ1-2; D remains ambiguous. Germline assignment: CDR1 DFQATT and CDR2 SNEGSKA (reference sequence). This CDR3 is built from 11 residues. The V end was cut by 6 bases, the J end by 5 bases, with 10 bases between. Here the CDR3 reads CSAERLYGYTF. DNA of the CDR3: TGCAGTGCAGAGCGGTTATATGGCTACACCTTC.

V and J are TRBV4-3 and TRBJ2-3; unclear D gene. V was pared by 0 bases and J by 5 bases, with 6 bases between. The CDR3 is 13 amino acids. Per germline, CDR1 LGHNA and CDR2 YSLEER. The DNA for the CDR3 is TGCGCCAGCAGCCAAGAACCGGGAGATACGCAGTATTTT. The encoded protein is CASSQEPGDTQYF.

J is TRBJ1-6 and V is TRBV7-8; 12 nucleotides align to TRBD1. The J segment lost 6 bases and the V segment lost 5 bases, leaving 5 bases of the junction unmatched. Germline V CDR1 and CDR2: SGHVS, FQNEAQ. The CDR3 sequence is 16 residues long. CDR3 nucleotides: TGTGCCAGCAGCCCGAGGGACAGGGGGCGTAATTCACCCCTCCACTTT. Translating gives CASSPRDRGRNSPLHF.

The V call is TRBV9, the J call TRBJ2-7, with a possible D match to TRBD2 (6 bases). The CDR3 runs 16 residues. Trimming took 2 bases from V and 3 from J, leaving 18 bases between them. CDR1 is SGDLS and CDR2 is YYNGEE in the germline V gene. In nucleotides, the CDR3 is TGTGCCAGCAGCGTCCTGCGGGGCGGCGGAGGCTACGAGCAGTACGTC. Translating gives CASSVLRGGGGYEQYV.

The chain is built from TRBV6-1 and TRBJ1-2; TRBD1 is a possible D gene (6 bases). The germline V and J ends were trimmed by 3 bases and 11 bases, with 22 bases remaining between them. CDR3 length: 15 amino acids. CDR1 and CDR2 (germline): MNHNS, SASEGT. CDR3 in amino acids: CASSDTTGGFWLYTF. In nucleotides, the CDR3 is TGTGCCAGCAGTGACACGACAGGAGGCTTTTGGTTGTACACCTTC.

The V gene is TRBV29-1, the J gene TRBJ2-7; D might be TRBD2 (6 bases). The germline V gene has CDR1 SQVTM and CDR2 ANQGSEA. The CDR3 sequence is 12 residues long. Trimming left V 5 bases short and J 5 bases short, with 13 bases between. CDR3 nucleotide sequence: TGCAGCGTTCCCGGGAGCCCCGACGAGCAGTACTTC. Protein sequence: CSVPGSPDEQYF.